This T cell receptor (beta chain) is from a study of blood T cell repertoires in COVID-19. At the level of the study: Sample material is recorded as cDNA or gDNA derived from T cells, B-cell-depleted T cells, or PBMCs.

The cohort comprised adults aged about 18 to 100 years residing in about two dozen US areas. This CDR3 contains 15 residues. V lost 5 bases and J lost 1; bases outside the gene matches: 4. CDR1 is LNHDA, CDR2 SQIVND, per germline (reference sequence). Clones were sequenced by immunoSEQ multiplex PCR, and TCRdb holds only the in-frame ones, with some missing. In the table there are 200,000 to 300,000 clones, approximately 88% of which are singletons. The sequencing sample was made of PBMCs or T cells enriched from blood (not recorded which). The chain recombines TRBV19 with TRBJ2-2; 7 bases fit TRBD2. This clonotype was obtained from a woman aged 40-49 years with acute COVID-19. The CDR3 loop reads CASSLASGNTGELFF. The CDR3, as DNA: TGTGCCAGTAGTCTCGCTAGCGGGAACACCGGGGAGCTGTTTTTT.